The T cell receptor beta chain described here comes from a study of control samples from healthy donors and cancer patients. Germline values: CDR1 SNHLY, CDR2 FYNNEI. The V segment lost 7 bases and the J segment 3 bases; nucleotides outside the gene matches: 8. This CDR3 comprises 14 residues. Sequencing used immunoSEQ multiplex PCR; TCRdb keeps in-frame clones, though not all of them. There are some 150,000 clones in the sample; roughly 94% occur only once, and around 15% lies in the top ten. The chain recombines TRBV2 with TRBJ2-7, with 8 bases matching TRBD1. This sequence was found in a man in his sixties with colorectal cancer. Sequenced: PBMCs. CDR3 in DNA: TGTGCCAGCACTCGACAGGGGTCTTTCTACGAGCAGTACTTC. It encodes CASTRQGSFYEQYF. The full variable domain, in which reference TRBV2 and TRBJ2-7 provide the parts outside the CDR3, is EPEVTQTPSHQVTQMGQEVILRCVPISNHLYFYWYRQILGQKVEFLVSFYNNEISEKSEIFDDQFSVERPDGSNFTLKIRSTKLEDSAMYFCASTRQGSFYEQYFGPGTRLTVT.